Included here is one TCR beta chain sequence, with context. The antigen is undetermined. The data derive from a study of CXCR3-negative and CXCR3-positive naive CD8 T cells. General study points: No difference in surface CD5 was seen between naive subsets, and TCR strength was inferred from TRB CDR3 properties. Both naive subsets had comparably high diversity; memory CD8+ cells much lower. Whereas memory cells differed, naive CXCR3-negative and CXCR3-positive cells shared similar TRBV-TRBJ usage.

The CDR3 spans 14 residues. From germline, CDR1 is MNHEY and CDR2 SVGEGT. Each CD8+ T cell subset was flow-sorted in triplicate. Every sort contained 300,000 or so cells. UMI-tagged TRB cDNA libraries were built via 5' RACE. TCRdb reprocessed the 5' RACE reads and stores each CDR3 protein as one record, lacking DNA. The sample includes tens of thousands of distinct CDR3 sequences. The gene calls are TRBV6-2 or TRBV6-3 and TRBJ2-5; TCRdb proposes TRBD1, but this gene call is untestable without DNA. This sequence was found in a human donor in good health. Some clones in this sample may be carry-over from other donors' samples. Input material: memory CD8+ T cells from blood. The CDR3 spells CASSFSGGGETQYF.